The 3 T cell receptor beta chains below come from one sample, sequenced in a study of OX40 agonist ivuxolimab in advanced cancers. Repertoires were generated with immunoSEQ multiplex PCR, while TCRdb's copy carries only in-frame clones and drops some. Of more than 70,000 clones listed, just over 90% are singletons. The sample here was CD4+ or CD8+ T cells sorted from blood, taken in a trial of the OX40 agonist ivuxolimab. Source of these receptors: an adult with an advanced solid tumor such as melanoma, head and neck, liver or kidney cancer.

This clone has only one observation. In nucleotides, the CDR3 is TGTGCCAGCAGCTTCTCTCGGGACGCCTCTGGAAACACCATATATTTT. Translation gives CASSFSRDASGNTIYF. The chain is built from TRBV7-9 and TRBJ1-3; the D gene is possibly TRBD1 (5 bases). V was pared by 3 bases and J by 0 bases, with 12 bases between. Germline V gene sequence: CDR1 SEHNR, CDR2 FQNEAQ (reference sequence). The CDR3 contains 16 residues.

The chain employs TRBV7-9 and TRBJ2-7; 12 positions agree with TRBD2. The CDR3 length is 15 residues. J gave up 2 bases and V 5 bases, and 4 bases lay outside the gene matches. Germline loops: CDR1 SEHNR, CDR2 FQNEAQ (reference sequence). The CDR3 coding sequence is TGTGCCAGCAGCCCAAGACTAGCGGGAGCCTACGAGCAGTACTTC. Its translation is CASSPRLAGAYEQYF.

This clone was counted a few times. The chain links TRBV7-3 to TRBJ2-3; possibly TRBD2 for D (5 bases). Germline V gene data show CDR1 as SGHTA and CDR2 as FQGTGA. V lost 1 base, J lost 0 bases, and 11 bases lay in between. The CDR3 runs 16 residues. DNA for the CDR3: TGTGCCAGCAGCTTAATCGAAGCGGCCAGCACAGATACGCAGTATTTT. This gives the protein CASSLIEAASTDTQYF.